This TCR beta chain originates from a study of blood T cell repertoires in COVID-19. Data came from immunoSEQ multiplex PCR; TCRdb stores just in-frame clones and leaves some out. The sample holds under 250,000 clones, approximately 80% seen once. This CDR3 is 15 amino acids long. Germline V CDR1 and CDR2: LGHNA, YNFKEQ. V dropped 3 bases and J dropped 5; count of bases not matched to a gene: 9. The chain is built from TRBV4-2 and TRBJ2-5; TRBD1 matches at 7 bases. The source is a human donor in a cohort sampled during active COVID-19. Specimen: peripheral blood. In DNA form, the CDR3 reads TGTGCCAGCAGCCACGAGAACAGGGGCGGGGAGACCCAGTACTTC. This sequence encodes CASSHENRGGETQYF.